The 30 T cell receptor beta chains below come from one sample, sequenced in a study of cytomegalovirus exposure and HLA in healthy donors. The primer mix had 60 Vbeta and 13 Jbeta primers. Produced via immunoSEQ multiplex PCR; TCRdb's table is partial and in-frame only. The repertoire holds about 200,000 clones, with approximately 83% as singletons. Sequences were obtained from PBMCs. These receptors were collected from a boy between 2 and 10 years old in good health and CMV-seronegative.

The chain employs TRBV9 and TRBJ2-1; tentatively, D is TRBD1 (6 bases). Trimming removed 4 bases from V and 0 bases from J, with 20 bases in between. The CDR3 has 18 residues. Looked up from germline, CDR1 is SGDLS and CDR2 is YYNGEE. CDR3 amino acids: CASSPQRQVVSSYNEQFF. As DNA, the CDR3 is TGTGCCAGCAGCCCACAGAGACAGGTCGTTAGCTCCTACAATGAGCAGTTCTTC.

The genes are TRBV29-1 and TRBJ2-5; D is uncertain. From germline, CDR1 is SQVTM and CDR2 ANQGSEA. V gave up 1 base and J gave up 1 base, with 4 bases separating them. The CDR3 loop spans 12 amino acids. As DNA, the CDR3 is TGCAGCGTTGAAGGGCCCCAAGAGACCCAGTACTTC. As protein: CSVEGPQETQYF. Full variable domain (outside the CDR3, taken from reference TRBV29-1 and TRBJ2-5): SAVISQKPSRDICQRGTSLTIQCQVDSQVTMMFWYRQQPGQSLTLIATANQGSEATYESGFVIDKFPISRPNLTFSTLTVSNMSPEDSSIYLCSVEGPQETQYFGPGTRLLVL.

This clone was found once. The chain has TRBV6-5 and TRBJ2-3, with 9 bases fitting TRBD2. Germline loops: CDR1 MNHEY, CDR2 SVGAGI. V lost 4 bases to trimming and J lost 3 bases; unmatched junction nucleotides: 2. CDR3 length: 14 residues. CDR3 sequence: CASSLAGVTDTQYF. The CDR3 bases are TGTGCCAGCAGTTTAGCGGGGGTTACAGATACGCAGTATTTT.

V is TRBV21-1 and J is TRBJ2-6; no check of the table's D call, TRBD1, against the DNA was made. TRBV21-1 is annotated as a pseudogene. This CDR3 contains 21 residues. The CDR3 DNA follows: TGTGCCAGCAGCAAATCATTGGAACCGGGACAGGGGGTGTCCGGGGCCAACGTCCTGACTTTC. Encoded protein: CASSKSLEPGQGVSGANVLTF.

V gene TRBV7-6 combines with J gene TRBJ2-1; 15 bases fit TRBD2. The CDR3 sequence is 18 residues long. The germline V gene encodes CDR1 SGHVS and CDR2 FNYEAQ. V was pared by 5 bases and J by 4 bases, with 9 bases of the junction left unmatched. CDR3 in DNA: TGTGCCAGCAGCCCTTTTGGACTAGCGGGGGGGCATTACAATGAGCAGTTCTTC. This gives the protein CASSPFGLAGGHYNEQFF.

V is TRBV4-3 and J is TRBJ1-2, with 9 bases matching TRBD1. Trimming at V came to 1 base and at J to 8 bases, leaving 5 bases not matched to a gene. The CDR3 length is 14 residues. CDR1 LGHNA and CDR2 YSLEER come from the germline V gene. This CDR3 reads CASSQADRGGGYTF. The CDR3 DNA follows: TGCGCCAGCAGCCAAGCGGACAGGGGCGGGGGCTACACCTTC.

The chain employs TRBV18 and TRBJ1-2; 8 nucleotides match TRBD1. The CDR3 has 13 residues. The germline V gene encodes CDR1 KGHSH and CDR2 LQKENI. V lost 6 bases to trimming and J lost 2 bases; unmatched junction nucleotides: 2. The DNA of the CDR3 is TGTGCCAGCTCGGGACAGGCCAACTATGGCTACACCTTC. Translation: CASSGQANYGYTF.

This clone occurred once. The chain has TRBV2 and TRBJ2-7, with D perhaps TRBD1 (6 bases). This CDR3 contains 13 residues. The germline CDR1 and CDR2 sequences are SNHLY and FYNNEI. Trimming cost V 3 bases and J 2 bases, with 8 bases left between them. CDR3 residues: CASSEDSTYEQYF. The CDR3 nucleotides are TGTGCCAGCAGTGAGGACAGCACCTACGAGCAGTACTTC.

The sample holds a few counts of this clone. The chain has TRBV11-1 and TRBJ1-4; TRBD1 might be the D (5 bases). This CDR3 comprises 16 residues. The V gene's germline CDR1 is SGHAT and CDR2 FQDESV (reference sequence). V was trimmed by 2 bases and J by 6 bases, leaving 16 bases between them. CDR3 residues: CASSLRDLSGDEKLFF. The CDR3 DNA sequence: TGTGCCAGCAGCTTACGGGACTTATCGGGAGATGAAAAACTGTTTTTT.

To note about this clone: At one boundary the junction diverges from the germline segment, which might be a read error. The rearrangement joins TRBV7-7 to TRBJ2-6, with D possibly TRBD2 on 6 matching bases. The length of the CDR3 is 15 residues. Per the germline V gene, CDR1 is SSHAT and CDR2 is FNYEAQ (reference sequence). CDR3 amino acids: CASSSSASGANVLTF. As DNA, the CDR3 is TGTGCTAGCAGCTCTAGCGCGTCTGGGGCCAACGTCCTGACTTTC.

The chain joins TRBV4-1 to TRBJ1-6; a possible D gene is TRBD1 (5 bases). With 1 base removed from V and 0 bases from J, the gap between germline ends came to 7 bases. This CDR3 contains 16 residues. CDR1 is MGHRA and CDR2 is YSYEKL in the germline V gene. CDR3 in amino acids: CASSQVGVSYNSPLHF. In nucleotides, the CDR3 is TGCGCCAGCAGCCAAGTAGGGGTCTCCTATAATTCACCCCTCCACTTT.

This clone was seen a single time. This sequence joins TRBV5-4 and TRBJ1-2; TRBD1 might be the D (5 bases). Germline CDR1 reads SGHNT; CDR2 reads YYREEE (reference sequence). CDR3 length: 14 amino acids. With 0 bases removed from V and 7 bases from J, the gap between germline ends came to 13 bases. CDR3 region: CASSLDQGNSGYTF. The CDR3 nucleotides read TGTGCCAGCAGCTTGGACCAGGGAAATTCTGGCTACACCTTC.

The rearrangement links TRBV18 to TRBJ1-4, with 11 bases matching TRBD1. Germline CDR1 KGHSH, CDR2 LQKENI. J gave up 8 bases and V 3 bases, and 5 bases lay outside the gene matches. The CDR3 sequence is 15 residues long. CDR3 DNA: TGTGCCAGCTCACCCGGGACAGGGGGAGAAGAAAAACTGTTTTTT. Translating gives CASSPGTGGEEKLFF.

The rearrangement links TRBV7-2 to TRBJ1-5; D is unresolved. CDR3 length equals 12 residues. The V end lost 2 bases, the J end lost 8 bases, and 7 bases lay between the germline ends. Germline assignment: CDR1 SGHTA and CDR2 FQGNSA. The chain's CDR3 is CASSLFGKPQHF. The CDR3 bases are TGTGCCAGCAGCTTATTCGGGAAGCCCCAGCATTTT.

V and J are TRBV18 and TRBJ1-2; 9 nucleotides agree with TRBD1. The CDR3 consists of 15 residues. Germline trimming cut 3 bases from V and 5 bases from J; bases unmatched to any gene: 7. The V gene's germline CDR1 is KGHSH and CDR2 LQKENI. CDR3 sequence reads: CASSPRTGVIYGYTF. Here the CDR3 DNA reads TGTGCCAGCTCACCCAGGACAGGGGTGATATATGGCTACACCTTC.

The chain uses TRBV2 and TRBJ1-5; possibly TRBD1 for D (5 bases). V lost 8 bases and J lost 7, with 21 bases in between. This CDR3 has 15 residues. Germline V gene lookup returns CDR1 SNHLY and CDR2 FYNNEI. In DNA form, the CDR3 reads TGTGCCAGCGACCCCGGGGCGGGAGGTGGACAGCCCCAGCATTTT. This sequence encodes CASDPGAGGGQPQHF.

The J gene is TRBJ2-3, the V gene TRBV4-3; no definite D call. With 1 base removed from V and 6 bases from J, the gap between germline ends came to 11 bases. Germline V lookup: CDR1 LGHNA, CDR2 YSLEER. This CDR3 contains 14 residues. The CDR3 loop is CASSQGLWRDTQYF. In nucleotides, the CDR3 is TGCGCCAGCAGCCAAGGGTTGTGGCGGGATACGCAGTATTTT.

The chain carries TRBV7-3 and TRBJ1-2, with D possibly being TRBD1 (6 bases). The CDR3 consists of 13 residues. Germline loops: CDR1 SGHTA, CDR2 FQGTGA. Trimming took 5 bases from V and 4 from J, leaving 11 bases between them. The CDR3 spells CASSHREGYGYTF. Here the CDR3 DNA reads TGTGCCAGCAGCCACAGGGAAGGCTATGGCTACACCTTC.

The genes are TRBV9 and TRBJ2-1; a weak D match, TRBD1 (6 bases). V was pared by 8 bases and J by 6 bases, with 15 bases between. The CDR3 has 13 amino acids. In germline, CDR1 is SGDLS, CDR2 YYNGEE. CDR3 region: CASARDKGNEQFF. CDR3 coding DNA: TGTGCCAGTGCGAGGGACAAGGGCAATGAGCAGTTCTTC.

The chain is built from TRBV7-2 and TRBJ2-7; 9 bases map to TRBD1. This CDR3 spans 16 amino acids. CDR1 and CDR2 from the germline V gene are SGHTA and FQGNSA. V lost 4 bases to trimming and J lost 1 base; unmatched junction nucleotides: 8. The CDR3 DNA reads TGTGCCAGCAGCTACCAGGGGACAGGGACGTCCTACGAGCAGTACTTC. Protein product: CASSYQGTGTSYEQYF.

This chain connects TRBV10-3 to TRBJ1-2, with unresolved D. CDR1 is ENHRY and CDR2 is SYGVKD in the germline V gene. Trimming removed 4 bases from V and 8 bases from J, with 8 bases in between. The CDR3 totals 11 residues. The CDR3 coding sequence is TGTGCCATCAGTGGAGGCCGGGGCTACACCTTC. It encodes CAISGGRGYTF.

This chain links TRBV9 with TRBJ2-1, with D perhaps TRBD1 (6 bases). Germline CDR1 SGDLS, CDR2 YYNGEE. The ends were cut back, 4 bases at V and 7 bases at J, with 18 bases in the middle. This CDR3 is built from 15 residues. In nucleotides, the CDR3 is TGTGCCAGCAGCACCGAACCGAGGGGGACGAATGAGCAGTTCTTC. Protein product: CASSTEPRGTNEQFF.

This chain uses TRBV2 with TRBJ2-2; 7 positions match TRBD1. The trim removed 4 bases at V and 6 bases at J, leaving 2 bases unmatched. There are 13 residues in the CDR3. CDR1 and CDR2 (germline): SNHLY, FYNNEI. The chain's CDR3 is CASSGQGSGELFF. Here the CDR3 DNA reads TGTGCCAGCAGTGGACAGGGTTCCGGGGAGCTGTTTTTT.

This clone has a handful of counts. One junction end does not reproduce the germline sequence, and a read error may be involved. This chain joins TRBV2 and TRBJ2-1; 12 nucleotides align to TRBD2. There are 15 residues in the CDR3. Germline V gene lookup returns CDR1 SNHLY and CDR2 FYNNEI. CDR3 sequence (DNA): TGTGCCAGCAGTTCTAGCGGGGGGGCCTACAGTGAGCAGTTCTTC. Its translation: CASSSSGGAYSEQFF.

This chain links TRBV4-3 with TRBJ1-5; D gene uncertain. This CDR3 comprises 21 residues. Germline CDR1 LGHNA, CDR2 YSLEER. The germline V and J ends were trimmed by 4 bases and 2 bases, with 30 bases remaining between them. The CDR3 protein is CASSRRQARRAVHGCNQPQHF. CDR3 nucleotide sequence: TGCGCCAGCAGCCGGAGGCAGGCCAGACGGGCAGTGCACGGGTGCAATCAGCCCCAGCATTTT.

The gene calls are TRBV6-1 and TRBJ1-4, with D unresolved. Germline-derived CDR1 and CDR2 are MNHNS and SASEGT. The CDR3 is made up of 13 amino acids. Trimming took off 4 bases at V and 8 bases at J, with 11 bases between the two ends. The CDR3 nucleotides read TGTGCCAGCAGTGTTACGGGAGGGGAAAAACTGTTTTTT. Its translation: CASSVTGGEKLFF.

The rearrangement joins TRBV5-4 to TRBJ1-2; 10 bases match TRBD1. The CDR3 runs to 17 residues. V trimming: 0 bases; J trimming: 1 base; junction bases outside the gene matches: 6. The germline CDR1 and CDR2 sequences are SGHNT and YYREEE (reference sequence). The chain's CDR3 is CASSLGRRDRGNYGYTF. The CDR3 region has the DNA TGTGCCAGCAGCTTGGGCCGCCGGGACAGGGGTAACTATGGCTACACCTTC. The complete variable domain, with remaining parts taken from reference TRBV5-4 and TRBJ1-2, reads ETGVTQSPTHLIKTRGQQVTLRCSSQSGHNTVSWYQQALGQGPQFIFQYYREEENGRGNFPPRFSGLQFPNYSSELNVNALELDDSALYLCASSLGRRDRGNYGYTFGSGTRLTVV.

V is TRBV19 and J is TRBJ1-2, with D uncertain. The CDR3 sequence is 15 residues long. From germline, CDR1 is LNHDA and CDR2 SQIVND (reference sequence). Between the trimmed V and J ends, which lost 1 base and 6 bases, there was a span of 15 bases. CDR3 nucleotide sequence: TGTGCCAGTAGTATAGGAAATCGCGGCCGCGATGGCTACACCTTC. Translated: CASSIGNRGRDGYTF.

This rearrangement joins TRBV4-3 to TRBJ1-1; the D is unclear. V was shortened by 0 bases and J by 7 bases, with 9 bases between the two germline ends. The CDR3 extends over 13 amino acids. Looked up from germline, CDR1 is LGHNA and CDR2 is YSLEER. CDR3 nucleotides: TGCGCCAGCAGCCAAGACGAGGAAAGTGAAGCTTTCTTT. Protein product: CASSQDEESEAFF.

The rearrangement uses TRBV11-1 and TRBJ2-5; possible D gene TRBD1, 6 bases. V was pared by 7 bases and J by 3 bases, with 15 bases between. This CDR3 comprises 14 residues. Germline V gives CDR1 SGHAT, CDR2 FQDESV (reference sequence). This CDR3 reads CASIGQNNKETQYF. CDR3 nucleotides: TGTGCCAGCATCGGACAGAATAATAAAGAGACCCAGTACTTC.